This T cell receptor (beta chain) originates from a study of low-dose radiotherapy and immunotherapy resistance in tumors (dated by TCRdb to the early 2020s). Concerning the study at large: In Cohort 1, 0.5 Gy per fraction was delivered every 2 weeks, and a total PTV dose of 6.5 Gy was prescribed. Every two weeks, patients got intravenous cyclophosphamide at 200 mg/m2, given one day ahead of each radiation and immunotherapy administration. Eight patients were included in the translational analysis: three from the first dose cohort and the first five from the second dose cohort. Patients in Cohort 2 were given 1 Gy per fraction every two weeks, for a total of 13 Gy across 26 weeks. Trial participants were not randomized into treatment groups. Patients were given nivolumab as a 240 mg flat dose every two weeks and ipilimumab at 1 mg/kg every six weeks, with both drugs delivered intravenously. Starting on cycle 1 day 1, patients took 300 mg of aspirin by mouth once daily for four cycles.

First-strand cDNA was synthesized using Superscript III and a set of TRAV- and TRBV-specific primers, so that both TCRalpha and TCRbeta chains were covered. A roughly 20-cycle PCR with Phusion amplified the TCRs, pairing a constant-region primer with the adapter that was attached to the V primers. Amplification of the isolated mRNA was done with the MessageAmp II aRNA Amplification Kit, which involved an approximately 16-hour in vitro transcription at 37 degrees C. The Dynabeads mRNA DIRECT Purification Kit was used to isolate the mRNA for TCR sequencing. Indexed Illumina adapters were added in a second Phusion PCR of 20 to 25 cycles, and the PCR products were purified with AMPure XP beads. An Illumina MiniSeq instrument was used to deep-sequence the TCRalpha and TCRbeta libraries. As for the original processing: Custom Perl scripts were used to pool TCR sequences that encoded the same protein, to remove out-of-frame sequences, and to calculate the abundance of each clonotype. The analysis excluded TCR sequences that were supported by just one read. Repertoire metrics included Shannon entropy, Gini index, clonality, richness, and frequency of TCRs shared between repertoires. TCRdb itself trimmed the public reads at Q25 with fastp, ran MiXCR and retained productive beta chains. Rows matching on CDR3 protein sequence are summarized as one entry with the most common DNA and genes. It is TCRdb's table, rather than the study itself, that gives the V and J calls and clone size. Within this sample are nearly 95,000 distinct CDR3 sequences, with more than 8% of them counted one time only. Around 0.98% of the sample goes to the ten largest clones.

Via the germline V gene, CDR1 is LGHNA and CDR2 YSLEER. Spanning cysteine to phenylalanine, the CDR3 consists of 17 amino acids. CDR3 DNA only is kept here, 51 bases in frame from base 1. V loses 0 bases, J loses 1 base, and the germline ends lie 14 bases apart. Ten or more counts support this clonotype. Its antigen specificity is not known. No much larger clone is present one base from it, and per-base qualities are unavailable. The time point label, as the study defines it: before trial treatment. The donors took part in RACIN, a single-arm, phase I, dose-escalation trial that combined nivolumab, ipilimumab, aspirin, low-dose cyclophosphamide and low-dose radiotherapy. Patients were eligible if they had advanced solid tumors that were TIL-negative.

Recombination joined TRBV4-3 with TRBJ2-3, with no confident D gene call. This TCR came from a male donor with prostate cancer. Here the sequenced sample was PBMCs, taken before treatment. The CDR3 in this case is CASSQDPQALRTDTQYF. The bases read TGCGCCAGCAGCCAAGATCCCCAGGCCCTACGCACAGATACGCAGTATTTT.